A selection of T cell receptor beta chains follows, all from one sample in a study of T cells after yellow fever vaccination. Via MiXCR, TCRdb re-called the 5' RACE reads, giving one row per CDR3 protein. This sample has approximately 110,000 distinct CDR3 sequences; under 9% occur once, and the top ten carry approximately 24%. The material sequenced was CD8+ T cells sorted from PBMCs, taken 45 days after the yellow fever booster vaccination. The receptors originated from a man aged 25 to 40 who received the YFV17D yellow fever vaccine. The CDR3 runs from the conserved cysteine through the conserved F or W. Each record gives: clone size, J gene, V gene, D gene, CDR3 protein, CDR3 DNA. The D gene is left open where the match is weak. Clone size is not always given. Where it is, it says once, few, many or a class for expanded clones.

many TRBJ2-7 TRBV6-2/TRBV6-3 TRBD1 CASTRQGMSYEQYF TGTGCCAGCACAAGACAGGGAATGAGCTACGAGCAGTACTTC
many TRBJ2-2 TRBV4-3 NA CASSQVLNTGELFF TGCGCCAGCAGCCAAGTATTAAACACCGGGGAGCTGTTTTTT
many TRBJ2-1 TRBV29-1 TRBD2 CSVEDLGSSGRLEQFF TGCAGCGTTGAAGATTTAGGGTCTAGCGGGAGATTAGAGCAGTTCTTC
few TRBJ2-1 TRBV16 TRBD2 CASSLESSSGSGVEQFF TGTGCCAGCAGCCTAGAATCTTCTAGCGGGAGTGGGGTTGAGCAGTTCTTC
many TRBJ2-1 TRBV7-2 NA CASSLGVANEQFF TGTGCCAGCAGCTTAGGGGTAGCGAATGAGCAGTTCTTC
many TRBJ2-1 TRBV7-7 NA CASSFRRESSYNEQFF TGTGCCAGCAGCTTTCGCAGGGAAAGCTCCTACAATGAGCAGTTCTTC
many TRBJ2-3 TRBV7-9 NA CASSPLSHADTQYF TGTGCCAGCAGCCCCCTGTCCCACGCAGATACGCAGTATTTT
many TRBJ2-3 TRBV29-1 NA CSVDDGDTQYF TGCAGCGTTGACGATGGTGATACGCAGTATTTT
many TRBJ2-1 TRBV6-2/TRBV6-3 NA CASSYGVSSYNEQFF TGTGCCAGCAGTTACGGCGTAAGCTCCTACAATGAGCAGTTCTTC
many TRBJ1-2 TRBV2 NA CASSEPEVNYGYTF TGTGCCAGCAGTGAACCAGAGGTTAACTATGGCTACACCTTC
NA TRBJ2-2 TRBV7-9 TRBD1 CASSPSRTGNTGELFF TGTGCCAGCAGCCCCTCCCGGACAGGGAACACCGGGGAGCTGTTTTTT
many TRBJ2-3 TRBV7-2 NA CASSLVGGSTDTQYF TGTGCCAGCAGCTTAGTAGGGGGGAGCACAGATACGCAGTATTTT
NA TRBJ2-2 TRBV14 NA CASSQYTGELFF TGTGCCAGCAGCCAATACACCGGGGAGCTGTTTTTT
NA TRBJ2-5 TRBV7-9 NA CASSLGAGIQETQYF TGTGCCAGCAGCTTAGGGGCAGGTATACAAGAGACCCAGTACTTC
many TRBJ2-1 TRBV12-3/TRBV12-4 NA CASSYGGNPSYNEQFF TGTGCCAGCAGTTATGGCGGGAATCCATCCTACAATGAGCAGTTCTTC
many TRBJ2-1 TRBV6-1 TRBD2 CASHLAGGMNEQFF TGTGCCAGCCATCTAGCGGGAGGAATGAATGAGCAGTTCTTC
many TRBJ2-7 TRBV7-9 NA CASSLGYGRAYEQYF TGTGCCAGCAGCTTAGGGTATGGCAGAGCATACGAGCAGTACTTC
NA TRBJ1-5 TRBV4-1 NA CASSQGSASVGGQPQHF TGCGCCAGCAGCCAAGGAAGTGCTAGCGTAGGTGGCCAGCCCCAGCATTTT
many TRBJ2-3 TRBV12-3/TRBV12-4 NA CASSPDRLAPTDTQYF TGTGCCAGCAGCCCCGACCGGCTAGCCCCCACAGATACGCAGTATTTT
many TRBJ2-2 TRBV14 NA CASSQVGPLRDGELFF TGTGCCAGCAGCCAAGTTGGGCCCCTTCGAGACGGGGAGCTGTTTTTT
many TRBJ2-1 TRBV29-1 NA CSVEGLSSYNEQFF TGCAGCGTTGAAGGGCTATCCTCCTACAATGAGCAGTTCTTC
NA TRBJ2-7 TRBV5-5 NA CAISPGLVSEQYF TGTGCCATCAGCCCCGGGCTCGTCAGCGAGCAGTACTTC